This T cell receptor beta chain was profiled in a study of identifying expanded T cells in peripheral blood. As concerns this clone: Its antigen remains unknown.

Whole-study results and caveats: Differentially abundant clones: around 1.1 between replicates, 16.4 at roughly 2 weeks, approximately 18 at four.

Method: immunoSEQ multiplex PCR; TCRdb's copy keeps in-frame clones and lacks some. Of 60,000 to 70,000 clones in the sample, approximately 80% are singletons; the top ten hold about 20%. Trimming left V 6 bases short and J 8 bases short, with 15 bases between. This CDR3 contains 13 residues. In germline, CDR1 is SGDLS, CDR2 YYNGEE. The sequencing sample was made of blood. The chain carries TRBV9 and TRBJ2-1; D is unclear. The sequence derives from a person between 18 and 75 years old in good health. CDR3 region: CASNTQVRDEQFF. The CDR3, as DNA: TGTGCCAGCAATACACAAGTCAGAGATGAGCAGTTCTTC.